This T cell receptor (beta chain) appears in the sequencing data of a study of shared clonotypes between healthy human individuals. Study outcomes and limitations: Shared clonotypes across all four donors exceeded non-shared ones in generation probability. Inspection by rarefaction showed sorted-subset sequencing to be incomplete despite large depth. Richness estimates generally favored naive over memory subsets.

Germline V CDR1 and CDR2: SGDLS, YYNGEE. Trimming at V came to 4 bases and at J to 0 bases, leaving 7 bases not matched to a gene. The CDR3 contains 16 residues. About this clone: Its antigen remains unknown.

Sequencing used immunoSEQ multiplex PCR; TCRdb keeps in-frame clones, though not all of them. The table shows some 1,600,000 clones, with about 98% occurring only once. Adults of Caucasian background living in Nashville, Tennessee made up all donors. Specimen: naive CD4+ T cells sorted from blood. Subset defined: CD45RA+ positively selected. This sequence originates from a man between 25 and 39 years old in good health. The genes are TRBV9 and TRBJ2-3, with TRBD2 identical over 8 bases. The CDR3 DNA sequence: TGTGCCAGCAGCCCCCGGACTAGCCAAAGCACAGATACGCAGTATTTT. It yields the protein CASSPRTSQSTDTQYF.